This entry lists 27 T cell receptor beta chains sequenced from one sample in a study of blood T cells in healthy people across ages. Then a second PCR, running roughly 6 to 11 cycles, was carried out with a sample-barcoded 5' primer and a J-beta primer mix. TCRdb reprocessed the 5' RACE reads with MiXCR, giving one entry per CDR3 protein. The sample lists fewer than 900,000 distinct CDR3 sequences; around 40% were seen once. Sequenced material: blood. The receptor set was obtained from a woman in her fifties or sixties in good health.

For the CDR3, the DNA is TGTGCCAGCAGCGTATCAGGAGTCAGGGAGACGGCTTTCTTT. Translated, it gives CASSVSGVRETAFF. This chain links TRBV7-2 with TRBJ1-1, with a weak D call TRBD1 (5 bases). The V end lost 5 bases, the J end lost 11 bases, and 21 bases lay between the germline ends. The germline V gene encodes CDR1 SGHTA and CDR2 FQGNSA. CDR3 length: 14 amino acids.

This clonotype was counted only a few times. Given a much more abundant clone one base away, this may be a read error. The rearrangement links TRBV18 to TRBJ2-5; D is uncertain. This CDR3 is 13 amino acids long. Trimming removed 3 bases from V and 11 bases from J, with 16 bases in between. Germline CDR1 reads KGHSH; CDR2 reads LQKENI. This CDR3 is CASSPGPSNEQYF. CDR3 nucleotides: TGTGCCAGCTCACCCGGACCGAGCAATGAGCAGTACTTC.

The gene calls are TRBV7-3 and TRBJ1-2; 10 bases are shared with TRBD1. CDR1 SGHTA and CDR2 FQGTGA come from the germline V gene. The CDR3 sequence is 16 residues long. With V trimmed by 1 base and J by 4 bases, 6 bases remained unmatched. In DNA form, the CDR3 reads TGTGCCAGCAGCTTAATACCGGGACAGGGGCCCTATGGCTACACCTTC. The encoded protein is CASSLIPGQGPYGYTF.

About this clonotype itself: The junction shows a germline mismatch at one end, possibly a read error. The CDR3 here is CSPRGLAGSFSYEQYF. The CDR3, as DNA: TGCAGTCCTAGAGGACTAGCGGGGAGCTTCTCCTACGAGCAGTACTTC. V and J are TRBV20-1 and TRBJ2-7; TRBD2 matches 12 bases. Germline lookup yields CDR1 DFQATT and CDR2 SNEGSKA (reference sequence). CDR3 length equals 16 residues.

This chain links TRBV20-1 with TRBJ2-5; possible D gene TRBD2, 6 bases. The CDR3 has 12 amino acids. Germline V gene lookup returns CDR1 DFQATT and CDR2 SNEGSKA (reference sequence). The V gene lost 6 bases and the J gene lost 4 bases, with 12 bases spanning the gap. Here the CDR3 reads CSAPTSLETQYF. The CDR3 nucleotides are TGCAGTGCCCCGACTAGTTTAGAGACCCAGTACTTC.

The genes are TRBV20-1 and TRBJ2-7; 7 bases align to TRBD1. J lost 4 bases, V lost 4 bases, and 10 bases had no gene match. The CDR3 has 14 amino acids. Germline CDR1 is DFQATT and CDR2 is SNEGSKA (reference sequence). For the CDR3, the DNA is TGCAGTGCTACCCCTAGGGACAGATTTTACGAGCAGTACTTC. Protein sequence: CSATPRDRFYEQYF.

This chain connects TRBV4-2 to TRBJ2-4; D possibly corresponds to TRBD2 (6 bases). Germline V gene sequence: CDR1 LGHNA, CDR2 YNFKEQ. The V end was cut by 1 base, the J end by 13 bases, with 14 bases between. The CDR3 runs to 13 residues. DNA for the CDR3: TGTGCCAGCAGCCAAGGTAGCGGCTACGGGCAGTACTTC. It translates to CASSQGSGYGQYF.

This chain joins TRBV7-9 and TRBJ2-1; D may be TRBD1 or TRBD2 (5 bases each). V was trimmed by 5 bases and J by 2 bases, leaving 13 bases between them. This CDR3 contains 15 residues. Germline CDR1 SEHNR, CDR2 FQNEAQ (reference sequence). Written as DNA, the CDR3 is TGTGCCAGCAGCGTAGAGGGGATCCCCTACAATGAGCAGTTCTTC. Residues: CASSVEGIPYNEQFF.

This clonotype was seen only a few times. The rearrangement joins TRBV20-1 to TRBJ2-1; D may correspond to TRBD1 or TRBD2 (6 bases each). There are 14 residues in the CDR3. Germline V gives CDR1 DFQATT, CDR2 SNEGSKA (reference sequence). Trimming left V 4 bases short and J 9 bases short, with 19 bases between. The DNA of the CDR3 is TGCAGTGCTATTCTGGGGGGCGGGGTCCCTGAGCAGTTCTTC. It translates to CSAILGGGVPEQFF.

Many counts were recorded for this clonotype. V gene TRBV28 combines with J gene TRBJ2-5; 8 bases align to TRBD1. CDR3 length: 16 residues. With V trimmed by 3 bases and J by 4 bases, 10 bases remained unmatched. CDR1 and CDR2 from the germline V gene are MDHEN and SYDVKM. The CDR3 reads CASSFSHGQGVETQYF. DNA for the CDR3: TGTGCCAGCAGTTTTTCCCACGGACAGGGCGTAGAGACCCAGTACTTC.

This clonotype occurred many times. The chain employs TRBV7-2 and TRBJ2-7, with 13 bases lining up with TRBD2. The CDR3 is 19 residues long. CDR1 and CDR2 (germline): SGHTA, FQGNSA. Trimming cost V 5 bases and J 1 base; bases outside gene matches: 14. The CDR3 DNA is TGTGCCAGCAGCCTCCCATCCGGGACTAGCGGGACGACATCCTACGAGCAGTACTTC. Its translation: CASSLPSGTSGTTSYEQYF.

The V and J genes are TRBV2 and TRBJ2-7; 10 nucleotides agree with TRBD1. The junction had 4 bases not matched to a gene; V was cut back by 7 bases and J by 1 base. The CDR3 has 14 residues. Germline assignment: CDR1 SNHLY and CDR2 FYNNEI. The CDR3, as DNA: TGTGCCAGCACCTTGGACAGGGGGTCCTACGAGCAGTACTTC. It specifies CASTLDRGSYEQYF.

This clonotype was detected a few times. The chain has TRBV20-1 and TRBJ2-4, with 12 bases matching TRBD2. Judging by the DNA end, TRBJ2-7 fits better; the J call may be wrong. Germline V gives CDR1 DFQATT, CDR2 SNEGSKA (reference sequence). The CDR3 is made up of 14 amino acids. CDR3 bases: TGCAGTGCGCCGACTAGCGGGAGACCCTACGAGCAGTACTTC. Its translation: CSAPTSGRPYEQYF.

This chain uses TRBV11-2 with TRBJ2-7; D might be TRBD1 (6 bases). The CDR3 consists of 15 residues. Trimming shortened V by 1 base and J by 1 base, and 11 bases separated the two germline ends. Looked up from germline, CDR1 is SGHAT and CDR2 is FQNNGV. The CDR3 nucleotides are TGTGCCAGCAGCTTAGTGTACAGGGTATCCTACGAGCAGTACTTC. Translation: CASSLVYRVSYEQYF.

This chain connects TRBV5-8 to TRBJ2-5, with 9 bases aligning to TRBD2. Germline CDR1 reads SGHTS; CDR2 reads YDEGEE. The CDR3 extends over 12 amino acids. Germline trimming cut 4 bases from V and 5 bases from J; bases unmatched to any gene: 0. The CDR3 protein is CASSTSGETQYF. Here the CDR3 DNA reads TGTGCCAGCAGCACTAGCGGGGAGACCCAGTACTTC.

The CDR3 loop is CASQSLAGVRNEQFF. The CDR3 region has the DNA TGTGCCAGCCAAAGTTTAGCGGGAGTTAGGAATGAGCAGTTCTTC. The J gene is TRBJ2-1, the V gene TRBV6-5; 9 bases align to TRBD2. The CDR3 covers 15 residues. Germline CDR1 MNHEY, CDR2 SVGAGI. The ends lost 8 bases at V and 7 bases at J; junction bases unmatched: 12.

Notes on this clonotype: This clone may be a read error of a much larger clone one base away. V gene TRBV4-2 combines with J gene TRBJ2-5, with D uncertain. TRBJ2-7 explains the end of the DNA better; the J call may be wrong. CDR1 is LGHNA and CDR2 is YNFKEQ in the germline V gene. The CDR3 sequence is 15 residues long. CDR3 in amino acids: CASSQGGREHNEQYF. CDR3 coding DNA: TGTGCCAGCAGCCAAGGGGGAAGGGAACACAACGAGCAGTACTTC.

This clonotype was seen more than once but under ten times. The chain uses TRBV5-1 and TRBJ2-1, with 13 bases lining up with TRBD2. The CDR3 spans 14 residues. V lost 7 bases to trimming and J lost 9 bases; unmatched junction nucleotides: 7. Germline loops: CDR1 SGHRS, CDR2 YFSETQ. The CDR3: CASAETSGRSEQFF. The CDR3 nucleotides are TGCGCCAGCGCCGAGACTAGCGGGAGGAGTGAGCAGTTCTTC. Looking up the rest from reference TRBV5-1 and TRBJ2-1 gives the full variable domain: KAGVTQTPRYLIKTRGQQVTLSCSPISGHRSVSWYQQTPGQGLQFLFEYFSETQRNKGNFPGRFSGRQFSNSRSEMNVSTLELGDSALYLCASAETSGRSEQFFGPGTRLTVL.

V and J are TRBV3-1 and TRBJ2-1, with a possible D match to TRBD2 (5 bases). The V and J ends lost 1 base and 3 bases respectively, with 13 bases between them. Germline V CDR1 and CDR2: LGHDT, YNNKEL (reference sequence). This CDR3 has 16 residues. The CDR3 sequence: CASSQAGRLIYNEQFF. CDR3 in DNA: TGTGCCAGCAGCCAAGCGGGAAGGCTCATCTACAATGAGCAGTTCTTC.

This clonotype has at least ten counts. V and J are TRBV7-2 and TRBJ2-5, with a weak D call TRBD2 (5 bases). Germline CDR1 reads SGHTA; CDR2 reads FQGNSA. The germline V and J ends were trimmed by 1 base and 5 bases, with 17 bases remaining between them. This CDR3 comprises 16 residues. CDR3 loop: CASSLVVRAASETQYF. The CDR3 DNA reads as TGTGCCAGCAGCTTAGTCGTGCGGGCTGCCAGTGAGACCCAGTACTTC.

The genes are TRBV7-9 and TRBJ2-6; maybe TRBD1 (6 bases). CDR3 length equals 18 residues. CDR1 and CDR2 (germline): SEHNR, FQNEAQ (reference sequence). The V end was cut by 4 bases, the J end by 2 bases, with 18 bases between. The CDR3 DNA sequence: TGTGCCAGCAGCTCCGAGACACAGGGCCGCCCTGGGGCCAACGTCCTGACTTTC. Its protein is CASSSETQGRPGANVLTF.

In its sample, this clonotype was seen many times. This sequence joins TRBV4-1 and TRBJ2-7; a weak D match, TRBD2 (5 bases). There are 15 residues in the CDR3. The germline V gene has CDR1 MGHRA and CDR2 YSYEKL. V lost 0 bases and J lost 0, with 9 bases in between. This CDR3 is CASSQETTISYEQYF. The CDR3 bases are TGCGCCAGCAGCCAAGAGACTACAATCTCCTACGAGCAGTACTTC.

The table lists this clonotype with a few counts. V and J are TRBV6-1 and TRBJ2-4; a possible D gene is TRBD2 (6 bases). The end of the DNA is better explained by TRBJ2-7, so the J call may be wrong. The CDR3 spans 14 residues. Germline V gene data show CDR1 as MNHNS and CDR2 as SASEGT. The CDR3 bases are TGTGCCAGTTTACCGAGGAGGGCCTTTTACGAGCAGTACTTC. Translating it yields CASLPRRAFYEQYF.

This clonotype was detected many times. The chain combines TRBV18 with TRBJ2-5, with D uncertain. The CDR3 loop spans 12 amino acids. The germline V and J ends were trimmed by 0 bases and 4 bases, with 3 bases remaining between them. The germline V gene has CDR1 KGHSH and CDR2 LQKENI. The CDR3 here is CASSPPRETQYF. CDR3 DNA: TGTGCCAGCTCACCACCAAGAGAGACCCAGTACTTC.

The chain recombines TRBV20-1 with TRBJ1-4; perhaps TRBD1 as D (5 bases). V lost 4 bases to trimming and J lost 2 bases, with 14 bases between them. The CDR3 spans 15 residues. The germline gives CDR1 DFQATT, CDR2 SNEGSKA (reference sequence). This chain's CDR3 is CSAKDIQGTNEKLFF. The CDR3 DNA reads as TGCAGTGCTAAGGATATTCAGGGTACTAATGAAAAACTGTTTTTT.

This chain joins TRBV7-2 and TRBJ2-3; D perhaps matches TRBD1 (5 bases). With 1 base removed from V and 2 bases from J, the gap between germline ends came to 10 bases. Germline values: CDR1 SGHTA, CDR2 FQGNSA. CDR3 length: 15 residues. This CDR3 reads CASSLGGHDTDTQYF. The CDR3 DNA follows: TGTGCCAGCAGCTTAGGAGGACATGACACAGATACGCAGTATTTT. The full variable domain, completed using reference TRBV7-2 and TRBJ2-3, is GAGVSQSPSNKVTEKGKDVELRCDPISGHTALYWYRQSLGQGLEFLIYFQGNSAPDKSGLPSDRFSAERTGGSVSTLTIQRTQQEDSAVYLCASSLGGHDTDTQYFGPGTRLTVL.

About this clonotype: At one end, the junction sequence differs from germline, possibly due to a read error. The genes are TRBV7-2 and TRBJ2-3; no firm D call. The CDR3 spans 15 residues. Germline assignment: CDR1 SGHTA and CDR2 FQGNSA. The chain's CDR3 is CASSLASLEAETQYF. In nucleotides, the CDR3 is TGTGCCAGCAGCTTAGCTAGCTTAGAAGCAGAGACGCAGTATTTT. The whole variable domain, remainder taken from reference TRBV7-2 and TRBJ2-3, is GAGVSQSPSNKVTEKGKDVELRCDPISGHTALYWYRQSLGQGLEFLIYFQGNSAPDKSGLPSDRFSAERTGGSVSTLTIQRTQQEDSAVYLCASSLASLEAETQYFGPGTRLTVL.